The 9 T cell receptor beta chains presented below share a single source sample, sequenced in a study of early T cells in non-severe SARS-CoV-2 infection. TCRdb re-called the 5' RACE reads through MiXCR, storing one row per CDR3 protein. The sample has about 32,000 distinct CDR3 sequences, around 3.9% seen once; the top ten hold about 5.5%. The sample was whole blood. Receptors originate from an adult who was a healthcare worker with PCR-confirmed SARS-CoV-2 infection or an uninfected control (not recorded which).

This clonotype occurred many times. The genes are TRBV28 and TRBJ2-1; 7 bases line up with TRBD2. Looked up from germline, CDR1 is MDHEN and CDR2 is SYDVKM. CDR3 size: 15 residues. J gave up 3 bases and V 11 bases, and 13 bases lay outside the gene matches. The CDR3 loop reads CASYGGAGVYNEQFF. Written as DNA, the CDR3 is TGTGCCTCCTATGGAGGGGCGGGGGTCTACAATGAGCAGTTCTTC.

This clonotype was seen ten or more times. The rearrangement links TRBV19 to TRBJ1-1; D possibly corresponds to TRBD1 (5 bases). With 6 bases removed from V and 1 base from J, the gap between germline ends came to 12 bases. From germline, CDR1 is LNHDA and CDR2 SQIVND (reference sequence). This CDR3 comprises 14 residues. The CDR3 sequence: CASRTGPSNTEAFF. CDR3 nucleotide sequence: TGTGCCAGTAGAACGGGACCGTCGAACACTGAAGCTTTCTTT.

This clonotype was detected many times. This chain uses TRBV2 with TRBJ2-1; D is unclear. CDR1 and CDR2 (germline): SNHLY, FYNNEI. The CDR3 is made up of 12 amino acids. Trimming shortened V by 8 bases and J by 6 bases, and 11 bases separated the two germline ends. CDR3 sequence reads: CASQAFGNEQFF. CDR3 nucleotide sequence: TGTGCCAGCCAGGCCTTCGGCAATGAGCAGTTCTTC.

This clonotype appeared many times. V gene TRBV10-3 combines with J gene TRBJ2-5; a possible D gene is TRBD2 (6 bases). The V and J ends lost 3 bases and 3 bases respectively, with 11 bases between them. Germline V gene data show CDR1 as ENHRY and CDR2 as SYGVKD. The CDR3 length is 14 residues. The CDR3 loop reads CAISDRSSEETQYF. CDR3 DNA sequence: TGTGCCATCAGTGACAGGTCTAGCGAAGAGACCCAGTACTTC.

In this sample, this clonotype turned up a few times. The chain combines TRBV7-9 with TRBJ2-3; TRBD2 agrees at 10 bases. Losses at the gene ends were 5 bases for V and 4 bases for J; bases not matched to a gene: 6. This CDR3 contains 15 residues. CDR1 is SEHNR, CDR2 FQNEAQ, per germline (reference sequence). The CDR3 DNA is TGTGCCAGCAGCCCCCTAGCGGGAGATTCAGATACGCAGTATTTT. Its protein is CASSPLAGDSDTQYF.

This clonotype was detected only a few times. The chain has TRBV10-3 and TRBJ2-2, with a possible D match to TRBD2 (5 bases). The germline CDR1 and CDR2 sequences are ENHRY and SYGVKD. V was trimmed by 3 bases and J by 3 bases, leaving 17 bases between them. This CDR3 contains 17 residues. The CDR3 nucleotides read TGTGCCATCAGTGAAATCGGCTCGCCGAGGGACACCGGGGAGCTGTTTTTT. Translation: CAISEIGSPRDTGELFF.

This clonotype was detected only a few times. The chain combines TRBV7-2 with TRBJ2-5; D not resolved. Per germline, CDR1 SGHTA and CDR2 FQGNSA. The CDR3 has 11 residues. Trimming pared 5 bases from V and 7 bases from J, leaving 8 bases between. CDR3 nucleotide sequence: TGTGCCAGCAGCCTCGAAGTGACCCAGTACTTC. Translation gives CASSLEVTQYF.

In this sample, this clonotype turned up many times. The CDR3 DNA reads TGTGCCACCAGTGGTTTCTCGCTTTCCGCAGATGAGCAGTTCTTC. Amino acid sequence: CATSGFSLSADEQFF. The V call is TRBV24-1, the J call TRBJ2-1; unclear D gene. Germline values: CDR1 KGHDR, CDR2 SFDVKD. The CDR3 runs 15 residues. Trimming pared 5 bases from V and 8 bases from J, leaving 18 bases between.

This clonotype was recorded at least ten times. The chain combines TRBV3-1 with TRBJ2-1; D unclear. CDR3 length: 12 residues. Trimming took off 1 base at V and 6 bases at J, with 4 bases between the two ends. Germline CDR1 reads LGHDT; CDR2 reads YNNKEL (reference sequence). CDR3 amino acids: CASSQVSNEQFF. The CDR3 DNA follows: TGTGCCAGCAGCCAAGTGTCCAATGAGCAGTTCTTC.